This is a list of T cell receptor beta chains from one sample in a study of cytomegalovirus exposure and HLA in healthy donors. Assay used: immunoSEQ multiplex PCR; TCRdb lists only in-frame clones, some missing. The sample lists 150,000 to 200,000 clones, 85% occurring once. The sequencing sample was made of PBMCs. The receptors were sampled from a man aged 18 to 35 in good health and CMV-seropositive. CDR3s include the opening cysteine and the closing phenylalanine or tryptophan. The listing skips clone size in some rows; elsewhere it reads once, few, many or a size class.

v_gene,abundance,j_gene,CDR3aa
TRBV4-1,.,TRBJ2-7,CASSQAVRRGGPNEQYF
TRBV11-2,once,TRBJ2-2,CASSPTSTITNTGELFF
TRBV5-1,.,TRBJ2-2,CASSWGTGGAHTGELFF
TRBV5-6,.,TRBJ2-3,CASSLYRGFFSDTQYF
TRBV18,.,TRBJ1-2,CASSPSTRTGGGYTF
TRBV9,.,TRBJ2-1,CASSAGNEQFF
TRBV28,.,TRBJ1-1,CASSLGRGGTFMNTEAFF
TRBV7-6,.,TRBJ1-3,CASSSGLSGNTIYF
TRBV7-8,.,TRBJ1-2,CASSLVGQGAWGYTF
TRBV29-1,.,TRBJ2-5,CSVYQGSWTQYF
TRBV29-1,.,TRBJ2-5,CSVEEAVGRETQYF
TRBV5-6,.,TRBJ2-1,CASSYGTSEQFF
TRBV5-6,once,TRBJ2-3,CASSRRDTQYF
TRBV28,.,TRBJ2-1,CASSSLAGSYNEQFF
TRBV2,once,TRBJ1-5,CASSAQSSDQPQHF
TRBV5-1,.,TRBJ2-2,CASSTSGQGRVGELFF
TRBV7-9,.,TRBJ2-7,CASSSRGAEQYF
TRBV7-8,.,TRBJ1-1,CASSLGAQGGTEAFF
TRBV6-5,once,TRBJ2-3,CASSYSGEADTQYF
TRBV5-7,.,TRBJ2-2,CASSTRDRSANTGELFF
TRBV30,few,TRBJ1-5,CAWSVRGTYSNQPQHF
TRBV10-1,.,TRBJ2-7,CASTDTSGRSSYEQYF
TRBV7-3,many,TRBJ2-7,CASSKRQGTMDEQYF